The clone carrying this TCR beta chain was seen at least ten times. The antigen is unknown. A sample-barcoded 5' primer and a J-beta primer mix were used in a second PCR of roughly 6 to 12 cycles. TCRdb recomputed calls from the 5' RACE reads with MiXCR, one row per CDR3 protein. The data show roughly 900,000 distinct CDR3 sequences, 29% seen once. This sample stems from a study of blood T cells in healthy people across ages. Study-level results: TCR beta diversity tracked closely with naive T cell percentage.

CDR1 is SGHTA, CDR2 FQGNSA, per germline. Trimming took 6 bases from V and 2 from J, leaving 11 bases between them. CDR3 length: 14 residues. Material: blood. The genes are TRBV7-2 and TRBJ2-1, with unresolved D. The clonotype was recovered from an elderly woman in good health. CDR3 sequence (DNA): TGTGCCAGCAGGCCGAGGACCCCCTACAATGAGCAGTTCTTC. It translates to CASRPRTPYNEQFF.